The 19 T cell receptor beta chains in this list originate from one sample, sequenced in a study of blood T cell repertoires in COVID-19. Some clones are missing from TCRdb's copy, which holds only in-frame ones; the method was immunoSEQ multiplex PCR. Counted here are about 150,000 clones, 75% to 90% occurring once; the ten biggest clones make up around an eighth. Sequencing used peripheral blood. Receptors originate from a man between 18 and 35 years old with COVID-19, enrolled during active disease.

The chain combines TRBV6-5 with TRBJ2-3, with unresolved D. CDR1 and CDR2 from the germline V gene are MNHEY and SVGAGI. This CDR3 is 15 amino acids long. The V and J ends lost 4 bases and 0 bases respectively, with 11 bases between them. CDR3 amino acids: CASSSRSASTDTQYF. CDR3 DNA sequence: TGTGCCAGCAGTTCACGGAGCGCTAGCACAGATACGCAGTATTTT.

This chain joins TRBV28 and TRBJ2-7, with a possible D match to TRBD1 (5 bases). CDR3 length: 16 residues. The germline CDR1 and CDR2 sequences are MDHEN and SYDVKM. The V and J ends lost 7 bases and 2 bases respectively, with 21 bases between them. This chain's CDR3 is CASIPSLGQSTYEQYF. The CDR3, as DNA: TGTGCCAGCATTCCCTCCTTGGGGCAGAGCACCTACGAGCAGTACTTC.

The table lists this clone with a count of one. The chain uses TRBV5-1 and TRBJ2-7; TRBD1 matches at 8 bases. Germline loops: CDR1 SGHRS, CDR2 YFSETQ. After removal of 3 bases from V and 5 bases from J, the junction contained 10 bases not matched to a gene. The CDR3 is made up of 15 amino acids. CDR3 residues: CASSSGQGKMDEQYF. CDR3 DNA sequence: TGCGCCAGCAGCTCCGGACAGGGTAAAATGGACGAGCAGTACTTC.

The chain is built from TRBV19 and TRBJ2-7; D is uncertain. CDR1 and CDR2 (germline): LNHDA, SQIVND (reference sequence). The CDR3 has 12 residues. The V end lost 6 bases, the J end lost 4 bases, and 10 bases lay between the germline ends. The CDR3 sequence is CASSRGTYEQYF. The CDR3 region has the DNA TGTGCCAGTAGCCGAGGAACTTACGAGCAGTACTTC. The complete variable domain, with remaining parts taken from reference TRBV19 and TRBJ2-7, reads DGGITQSPKYLFRKEGQNVTLSCEQNLNHDAMYWYRQDPGQGLRLIYYSQIVNDFQKGDIAEGYSVSREKKESFPLTVTSAQKNPTAFYLCASSRGTYEQYFGPGTRLTVT.

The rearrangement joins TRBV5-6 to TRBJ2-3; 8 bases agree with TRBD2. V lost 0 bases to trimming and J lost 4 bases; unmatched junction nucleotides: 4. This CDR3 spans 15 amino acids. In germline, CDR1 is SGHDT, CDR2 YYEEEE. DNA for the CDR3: TGTGCCAGCAGCTTGGTCCTAGCGGGCGCAGATACGCAGTATTTT. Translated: CASSLVLAGADTQYF.

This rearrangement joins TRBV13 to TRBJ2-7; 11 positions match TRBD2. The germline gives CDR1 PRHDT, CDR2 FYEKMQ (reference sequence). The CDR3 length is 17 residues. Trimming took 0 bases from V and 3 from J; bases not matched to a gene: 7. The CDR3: CASSLGQVTSGGYEQYF. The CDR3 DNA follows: TGTGCCAGCAGCTTAGGCCAGGTTACTAGCGGGGGCTACGAGCAGTACTTC.

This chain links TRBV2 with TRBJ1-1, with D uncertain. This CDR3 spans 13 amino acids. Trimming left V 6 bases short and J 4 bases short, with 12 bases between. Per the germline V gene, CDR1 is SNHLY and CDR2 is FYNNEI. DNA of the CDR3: TGTGCCAGCAGAGTGTACGGCGGCACTGAAGCTTTCTTT. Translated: CASRVYGGTEAFF.

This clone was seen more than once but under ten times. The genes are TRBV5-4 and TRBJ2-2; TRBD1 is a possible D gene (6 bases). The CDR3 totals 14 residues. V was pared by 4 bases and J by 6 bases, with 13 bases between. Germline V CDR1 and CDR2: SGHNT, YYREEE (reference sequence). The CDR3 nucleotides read TGTGCCAGCAGCCCGGGACATCGGGCCGGGGAGCTGTTTTTT. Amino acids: CASSPGHRAGELFF.

The CDR3 bases are TGTGCCAGCAGTCTTTCTAGCGGGAGTATCAATGAGCAGTTCTTC. Translation: CASSLSSGSINEQFF. This chain uses TRBV27 with TRBJ2-1; 10 positions match TRBD2. V shed 5 bases and J 6 bases; nucleotides not matched to a gene: 7. The V gene's germline CDR1 is MNHEY and CDR2 SMNVEV (reference sequence). CDR3 length: 15 amino acids.

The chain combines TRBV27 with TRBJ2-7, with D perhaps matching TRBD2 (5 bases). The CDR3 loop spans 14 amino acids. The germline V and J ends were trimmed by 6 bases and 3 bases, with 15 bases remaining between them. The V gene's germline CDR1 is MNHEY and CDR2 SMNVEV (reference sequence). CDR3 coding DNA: TGTGCCAGCAGCCCCAGCGGTCCTAACTACGAGCAGTACTTC. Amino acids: CASSPSGPNYEQYF.

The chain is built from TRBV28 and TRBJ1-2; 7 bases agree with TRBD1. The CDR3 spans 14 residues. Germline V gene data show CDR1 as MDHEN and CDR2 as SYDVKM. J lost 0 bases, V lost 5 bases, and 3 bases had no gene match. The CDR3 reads CASSATGANYGYTF. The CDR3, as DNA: TGTGCCAGCAGTGCCACAGGGGCTAACTATGGCTACACCTTC.

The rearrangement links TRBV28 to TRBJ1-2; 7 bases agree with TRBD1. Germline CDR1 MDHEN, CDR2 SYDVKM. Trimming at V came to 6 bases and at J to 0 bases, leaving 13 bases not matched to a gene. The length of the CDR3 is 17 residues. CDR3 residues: CASSRPGQRAPNYGYTF. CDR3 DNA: TGTGCCAGCAGCAGACCGGGACAGAGAGCGCCTAACTATGGCTACACCTTC.

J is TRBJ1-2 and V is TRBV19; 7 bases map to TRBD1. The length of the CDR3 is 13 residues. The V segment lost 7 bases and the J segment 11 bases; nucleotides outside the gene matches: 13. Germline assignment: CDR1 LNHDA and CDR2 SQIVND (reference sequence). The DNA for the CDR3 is TGTGCCAGTAACAGCAGGGGGAAGCGTGGGTACACCTTC. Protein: CASNSRGKRGYTF.

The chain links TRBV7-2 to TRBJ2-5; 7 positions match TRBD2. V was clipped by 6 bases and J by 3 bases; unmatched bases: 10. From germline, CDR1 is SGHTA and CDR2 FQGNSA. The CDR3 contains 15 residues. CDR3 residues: CASRRGISEEETQYF. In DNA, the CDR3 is TGTGCCAGCAGGCGGGGGATCTCAGAAGAAGAGACCCAGTACTTC.

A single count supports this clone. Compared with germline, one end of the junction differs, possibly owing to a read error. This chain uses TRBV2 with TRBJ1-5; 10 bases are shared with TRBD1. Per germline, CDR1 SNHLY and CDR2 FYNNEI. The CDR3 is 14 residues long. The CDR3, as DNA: TGTGCCAGCAGCGAAGGGACAGGGGATCAGCCCCAGCATTTT. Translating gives CASSEGTGDQPQHF.

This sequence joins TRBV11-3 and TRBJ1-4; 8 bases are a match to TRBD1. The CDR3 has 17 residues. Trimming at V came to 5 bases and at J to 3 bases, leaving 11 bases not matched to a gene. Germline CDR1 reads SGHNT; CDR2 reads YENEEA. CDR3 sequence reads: CASSVPGQAQPNEKLFF. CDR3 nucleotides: TGTGCCAGCAGCGTTCCGGGACAGGCCCAACCTAATGAAAAACTGTTTTTT. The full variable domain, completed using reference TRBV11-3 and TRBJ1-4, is EAGVVQSPRYKIIEKKQPVAFWCNPISGHNTLYWYLQNLGQGPELLIRYENEEAVDDSQLPKDRFSAERLKGVDSTLKIQPAELGDSAVYLCASSVPGQAQPNEKLFFGSGTQLSVL.

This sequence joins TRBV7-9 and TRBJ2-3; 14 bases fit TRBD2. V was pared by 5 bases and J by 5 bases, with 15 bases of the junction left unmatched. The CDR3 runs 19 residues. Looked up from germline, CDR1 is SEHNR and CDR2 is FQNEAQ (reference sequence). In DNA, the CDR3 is TGTGCCAGCAGCCCCGTTACTGGGACTAGCGGGAGAACGATAGATACGCAGTATTTT. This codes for CASSPVTGTSGRTIDTQYF.

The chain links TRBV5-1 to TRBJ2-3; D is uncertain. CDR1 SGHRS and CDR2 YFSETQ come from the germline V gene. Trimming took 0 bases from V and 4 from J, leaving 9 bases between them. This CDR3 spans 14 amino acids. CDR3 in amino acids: CASSLGPGSDTQYF. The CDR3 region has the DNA TGCGCCAGCAGCTTGGGCCCGGGTTCAGATACGCAGTATTTT.

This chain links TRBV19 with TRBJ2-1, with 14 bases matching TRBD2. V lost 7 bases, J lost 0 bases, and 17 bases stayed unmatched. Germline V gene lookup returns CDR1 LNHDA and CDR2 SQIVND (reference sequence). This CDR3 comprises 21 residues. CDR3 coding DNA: TGTGCCAGTACCCTCCTCCCGGTGACTAGCGGGAGGGCTAGCTCCTACAATGAGCAGTTCTTC. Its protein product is CASTLLPVTSGRASSYNEQFF.